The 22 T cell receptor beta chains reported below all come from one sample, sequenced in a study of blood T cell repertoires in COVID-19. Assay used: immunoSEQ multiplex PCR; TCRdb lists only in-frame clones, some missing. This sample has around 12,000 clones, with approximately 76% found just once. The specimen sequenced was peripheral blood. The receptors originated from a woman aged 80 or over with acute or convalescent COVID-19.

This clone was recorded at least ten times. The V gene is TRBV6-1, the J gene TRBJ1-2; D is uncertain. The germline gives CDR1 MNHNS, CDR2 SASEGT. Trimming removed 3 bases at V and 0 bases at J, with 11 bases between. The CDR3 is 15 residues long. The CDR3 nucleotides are TGTGCCAGCAGTGACGTGGGAGAAACTAACTATGGCTACACCTTC. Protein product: CASSDVGETNYGYTF.

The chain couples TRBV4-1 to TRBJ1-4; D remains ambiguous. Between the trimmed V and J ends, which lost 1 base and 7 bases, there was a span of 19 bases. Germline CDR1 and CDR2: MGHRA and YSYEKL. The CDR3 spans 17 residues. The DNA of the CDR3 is TGCGCCAGCAGCCAAGGACCGTCCGGGTCCAGCTCTGAAAAACTGTTTTTT. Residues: CASSQGPSGSSSEKLFF.

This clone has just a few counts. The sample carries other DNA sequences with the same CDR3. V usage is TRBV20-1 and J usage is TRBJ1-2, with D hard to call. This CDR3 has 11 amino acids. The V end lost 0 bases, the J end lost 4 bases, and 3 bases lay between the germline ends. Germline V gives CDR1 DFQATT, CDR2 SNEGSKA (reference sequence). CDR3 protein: CSARESYGYTF. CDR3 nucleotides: TGCAGTGCTAGAGAGAGCTATGGCTACACCTTC.

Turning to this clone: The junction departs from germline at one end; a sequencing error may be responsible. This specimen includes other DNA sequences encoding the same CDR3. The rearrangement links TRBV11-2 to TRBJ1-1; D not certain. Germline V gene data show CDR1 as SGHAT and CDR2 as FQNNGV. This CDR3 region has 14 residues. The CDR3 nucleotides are TGTGCCAGCAGTTTAGGCACGAAAACTAATGAAGCTTTCTTT. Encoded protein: CASSLGTKTNEAFF.

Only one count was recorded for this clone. CDR3 protein: CASSVVPGTYEQYF. The DNA of the CDR3 is TGTGCCAGCAGCGTAGTTCCAGGGACCTACGAGCAGTACTTC. This chain connects TRBV9 to TRBJ2-7; possibly TRBD1 for D (5 bases). Trimming removed 0 bases at V and 2 bases at J, with 9 bases between. The CDR3 sequence is 14 residues long. CDR1 is SGDLS and CDR2 is YYNGEE in the germline V gene.

The CDR3 reads CASSQATPTYGYTF. The CDR3 DNA reads TGTGCCAGCAGTCAGGCGACACCGACGTATGGCTACACCTTC. This chain uses TRBV3-1 (or the pseudogene TRBV3-2) with TRBJ1-2, with D unresolved. CDR1 is LGHDT and CDR2 is YNNKEL in the germline V gene (reference sequence). V gave up 6 bases and J gave up 5 bases, with 16 bases separating them. This CDR3 is 14 amino acids long.

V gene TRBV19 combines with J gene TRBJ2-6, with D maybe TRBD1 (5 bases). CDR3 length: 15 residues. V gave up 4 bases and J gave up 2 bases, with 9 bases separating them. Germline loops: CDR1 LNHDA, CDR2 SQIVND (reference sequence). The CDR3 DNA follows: TGTGCCAGTAGTACCTACAGGACTGGGGCCAACGTCCTGACTTTC. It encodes CASSTYRTGANVLTF.

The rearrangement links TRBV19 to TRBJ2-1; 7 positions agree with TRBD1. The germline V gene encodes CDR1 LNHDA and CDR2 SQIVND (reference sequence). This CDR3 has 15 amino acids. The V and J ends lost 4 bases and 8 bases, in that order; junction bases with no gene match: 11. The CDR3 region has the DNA TGTGCCAGTAGTACATACAGGGGACAATACGATGAGCAGTTCTTC. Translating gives CASSTYRGQYDEQFF. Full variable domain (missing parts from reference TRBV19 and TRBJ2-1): DGGITQSPKYLFRKEGQNVTLSCEQNLNHDAMYWYRQDPGQGLRLIYYSQIVNDFQKGDIAEGYSVSREKKESFPLTVTSAQKNPTAFYLCASSTYRGQYDEQFFGPGTRLTVL.

The CDR3 here is CASSLTGTATNEKLFF. The CDR3 DNA reads TGTGCCAGCAGCTTAACAGGGACCGCAACTAATGAAAAACTGTTTTTT. The chain employs TRBV5-6 and TRBJ1-4; weak D call: TRBD1 (6 bases). The CDR3 covers 16 residues. V was trimmed by 2 bases and J by 0 bases, leaving 11 bases between them. Germline CDR1 SGHDT, CDR2 YYEEEE.

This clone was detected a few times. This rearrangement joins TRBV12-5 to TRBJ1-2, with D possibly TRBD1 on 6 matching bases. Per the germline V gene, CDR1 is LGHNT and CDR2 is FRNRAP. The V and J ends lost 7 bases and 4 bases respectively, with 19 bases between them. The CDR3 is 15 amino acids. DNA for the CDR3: TGTGCTAGTGCCCGAGAGGCAGGACAGCTCTATGGCTACACCTTC. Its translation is CASAREAGQLYGYTF.

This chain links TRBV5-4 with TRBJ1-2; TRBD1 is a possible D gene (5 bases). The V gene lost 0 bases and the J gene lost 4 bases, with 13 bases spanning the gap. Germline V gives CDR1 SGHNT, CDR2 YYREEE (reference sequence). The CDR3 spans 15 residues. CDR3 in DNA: TGTGCCAGCAGCTTGGGTCAGGGCGACATCTATGGCTACACCTTC. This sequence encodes CASSLGQGDIYGYTF.

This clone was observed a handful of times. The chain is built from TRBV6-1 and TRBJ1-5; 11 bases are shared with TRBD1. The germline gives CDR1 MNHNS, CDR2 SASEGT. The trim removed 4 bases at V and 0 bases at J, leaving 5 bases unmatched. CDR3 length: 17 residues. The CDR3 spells CASSGTGGFYSNQPQHF. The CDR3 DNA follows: TGTGCCAGCAGTGGGACAGGGGGCTTTTATAGCAATCAGCCCCAGCATTTT.

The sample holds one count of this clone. The CDR3 is CAISWTSGRNTGELFF. CDR3 coding DNA: TGTGCCATCTCCTGGACTAGCGGGAGGAACACCGGGGAGCTGTTTTTT. The V and J genes are TRBV10-3 and TRBJ2-2, with 13 bases identical to TRBD2. There are 16 residues in the CDR3. Germline lookup yields CDR1 ENHRY and CDR2 SYGVKD. V lost 8 bases to trimming and J lost 1 base; unmatched junction nucleotides: 4.

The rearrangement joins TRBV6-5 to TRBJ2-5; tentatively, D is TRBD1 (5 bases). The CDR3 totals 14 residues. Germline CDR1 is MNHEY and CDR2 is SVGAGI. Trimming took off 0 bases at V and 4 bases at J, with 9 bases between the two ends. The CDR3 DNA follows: TGTGCCAGCAGTTACTCGAAAGGGGTAGAGACCCAGTACTTC. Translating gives CASSYSKGVETQYF.

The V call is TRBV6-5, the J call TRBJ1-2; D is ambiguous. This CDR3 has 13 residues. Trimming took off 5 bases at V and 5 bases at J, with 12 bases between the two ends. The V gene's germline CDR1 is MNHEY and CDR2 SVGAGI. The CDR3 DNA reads TGTGCCAGCAGTCCTGACGGAGCATATGGCTACACCTTC. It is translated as CASSPDGAYGYTF.

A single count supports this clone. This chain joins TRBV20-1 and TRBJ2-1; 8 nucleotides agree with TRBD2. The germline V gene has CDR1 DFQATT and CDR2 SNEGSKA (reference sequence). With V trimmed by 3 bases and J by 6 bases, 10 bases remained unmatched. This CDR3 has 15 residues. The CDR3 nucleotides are TGCAGTGCTAGTGGGAGTCTAGCGGGCACCAATGAGCAGTTCTTC. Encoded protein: CSASGSLAGTNEQFF.

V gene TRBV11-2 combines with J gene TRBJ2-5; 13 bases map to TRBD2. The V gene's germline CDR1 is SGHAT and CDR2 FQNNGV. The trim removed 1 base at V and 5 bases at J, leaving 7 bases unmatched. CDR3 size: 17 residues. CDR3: CASSLAALAGGHETQYF. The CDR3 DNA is TGTGCCAGCAGCTTAGCGGCACTAGCGGGGGGGCACGAGACCCAGTACTTC.

The CDR3 DNA follows: TGTGCCAGCAGCCGGGGGGGCGAGCAGTACTTC. Translated: CASSRGGEQYF. V gene TRBV11-2 combines with J gene TRBJ2-7, with 8 positions matching TRBD2. Germline V gives CDR1 SGHAT, CDR2 FQNNGV. Trimming at V came to 5 bases and at J to 6 bases, leaving 0 bases not matched to a gene. CDR3 length: 11 amino acids. The entire variable domain, with the rest obtained from reference TRBV11-2 and TRBJ2-7, is as follows: EAGVAQSPRYKIIEKRQSVAFWCNPISGHATLYWYQQILGQGPKLLIQFQNNGVVDDSQLPKDRFSAERLKGVDSTLKIQPAKLEDSAVYLCASSRGGEQYFGPGTRLTVT.

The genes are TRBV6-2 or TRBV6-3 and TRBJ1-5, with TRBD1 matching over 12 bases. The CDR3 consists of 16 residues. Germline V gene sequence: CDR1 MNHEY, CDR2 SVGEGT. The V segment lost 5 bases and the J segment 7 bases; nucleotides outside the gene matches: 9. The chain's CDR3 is CASSAGTGGAGQPQHF. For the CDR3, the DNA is TGTGCCAGCAGTGCAGGGACAGGGGGCGCGGGGCAGCCCCAGCATTTT.

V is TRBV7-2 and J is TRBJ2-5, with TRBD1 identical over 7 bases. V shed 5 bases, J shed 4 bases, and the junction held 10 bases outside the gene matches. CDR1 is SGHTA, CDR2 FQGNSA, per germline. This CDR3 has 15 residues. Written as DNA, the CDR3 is TGTGCCAGCAGCGCAGGGGGTCAAACCGGAGAGACCCAGTACTTC. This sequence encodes CASSAGGQTGETQYF. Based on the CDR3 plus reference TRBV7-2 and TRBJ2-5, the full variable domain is GAGVSQSPSNKVTEKGKDVELRCDPISGHTALYWYRQSLGQGLEFLIYFQGNSAPDKSGLPSDRFSAERTGGSVSTLTIQRTQQEDSAVYLCASSAGGQTGETQYFGPGTRLLVL.

CDR3 residues: CASSPLVGRLAEAFF. DNA of the CDR3: TGTGCCAGCAGCCCCCTAGTGGGGAGACTCGCTGAAGCTTTCTTT. The V gene is TRBV9, the J gene TRBJ1-1; D call uncertain. The germline V gene encodes CDR1 SGDLS and CDR2 YYNGEE. The CDR3 sequence is 15 residues long. With 4 bases removed from V and 6 bases from J, the gap between germline ends came to 19 bases. The whole variable domain, filled in from reference TRBV9 and TRBJ1-1, reads DSGVTQTPKHLITATGQRVTLRCSPRSGDLSVYWYQQSLDQGLQFLIQYYNGEERAKGNILERFSAQQFPDLHSELNLSSLELGDSALYFCASSPLVGRLAEAFFGQGTRLTVV.

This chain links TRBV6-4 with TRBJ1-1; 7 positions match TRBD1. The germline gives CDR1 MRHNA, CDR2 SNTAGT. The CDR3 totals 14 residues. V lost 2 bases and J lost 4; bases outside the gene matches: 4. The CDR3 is CASSDTDRVTEAFF. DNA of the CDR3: TGTGCCAGCAGTGACACCGACAGGGTCACTGAAGCTTTCTTT.